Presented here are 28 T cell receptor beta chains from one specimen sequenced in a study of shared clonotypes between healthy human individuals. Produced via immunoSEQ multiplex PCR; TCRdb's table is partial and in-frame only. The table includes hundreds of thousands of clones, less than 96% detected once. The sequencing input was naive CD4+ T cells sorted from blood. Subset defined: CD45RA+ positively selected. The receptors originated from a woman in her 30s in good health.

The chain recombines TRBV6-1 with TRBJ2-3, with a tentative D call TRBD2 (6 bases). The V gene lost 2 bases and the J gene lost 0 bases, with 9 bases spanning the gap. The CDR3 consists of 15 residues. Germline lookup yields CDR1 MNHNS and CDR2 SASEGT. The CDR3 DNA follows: TGTGCCAGCAGTGAATTCAGCGGGAGCACAGATACGCAGTATTTT. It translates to CASSEFSGSTDTQYF.

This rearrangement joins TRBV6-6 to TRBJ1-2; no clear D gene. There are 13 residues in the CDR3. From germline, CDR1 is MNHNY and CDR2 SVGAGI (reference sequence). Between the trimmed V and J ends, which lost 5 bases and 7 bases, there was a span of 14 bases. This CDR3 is CASSTQVLSGYTF. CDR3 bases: TGTGCCAGCAGTACCCAGGTTTTAAGTGGCTACACCTTC.

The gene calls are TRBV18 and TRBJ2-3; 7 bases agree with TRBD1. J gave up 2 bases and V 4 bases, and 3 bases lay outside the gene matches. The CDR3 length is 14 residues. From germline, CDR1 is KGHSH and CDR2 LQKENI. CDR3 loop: CASSRTGPTDTQYF. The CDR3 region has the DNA TGTGCCAGCTCACGGACAGGACCCACAGATACGCAGTATTTT.

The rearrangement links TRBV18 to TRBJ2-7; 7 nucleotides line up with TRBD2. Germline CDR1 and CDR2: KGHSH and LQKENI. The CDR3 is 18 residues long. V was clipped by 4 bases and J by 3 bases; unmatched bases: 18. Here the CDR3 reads CASSLQWGDGGRVYEQYF. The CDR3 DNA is TGTGCCAGCTCACTTCAATGGGGCGACGGCGGGAGAGTCTACGAGCAGTACTTC.

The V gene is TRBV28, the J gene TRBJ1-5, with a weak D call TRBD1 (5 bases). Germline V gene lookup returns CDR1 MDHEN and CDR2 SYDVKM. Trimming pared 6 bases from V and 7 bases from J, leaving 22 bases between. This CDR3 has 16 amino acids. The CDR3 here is CASRRGRQGLGQPQHF. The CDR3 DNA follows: TGTGCCAGCAGGCGCGGACGGCAGGGTTTAGGGCAGCCCCAGCATTTT. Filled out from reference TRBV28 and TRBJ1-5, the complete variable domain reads DVKVTQSSRYLVKRTGEKVFLECVQDMDHENMFWYRQDPGLGLRLIYFSYDVKMKEKGDIPEGYSVSREKKERFSLILESASTNQTSMYLCASRRGRQGLGQPQHFGDGTRLSIL.

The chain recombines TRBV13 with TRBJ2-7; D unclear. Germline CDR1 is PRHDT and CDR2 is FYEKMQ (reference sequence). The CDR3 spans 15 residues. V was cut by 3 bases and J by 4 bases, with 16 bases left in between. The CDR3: CASSLGWANKYEQYF. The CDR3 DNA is TGTGCCAGCAGCTTGGGGTGGGCTAACAAGTACGAGCAGTACTTC.

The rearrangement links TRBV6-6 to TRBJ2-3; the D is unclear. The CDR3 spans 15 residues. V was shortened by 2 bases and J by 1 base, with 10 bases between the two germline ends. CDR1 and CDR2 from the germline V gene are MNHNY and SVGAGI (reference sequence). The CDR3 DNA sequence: TGTGCCAGCAGTTACGATCCCAGCGGCACAGATACGCAGTATTTT. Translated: CASSYDPSGTDTQYF.

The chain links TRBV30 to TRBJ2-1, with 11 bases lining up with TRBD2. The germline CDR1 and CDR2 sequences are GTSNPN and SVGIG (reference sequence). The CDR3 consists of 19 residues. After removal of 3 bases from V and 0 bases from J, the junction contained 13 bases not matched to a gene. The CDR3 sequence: CAWRPHSGTSGLSYNEQFF. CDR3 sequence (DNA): TGTGCCTGGAGACCACATTCCGGGACTAGCGGACTCTCCTACAATGAGCAGTTCTTC. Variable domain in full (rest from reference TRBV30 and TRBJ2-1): SQTIHQWPATLVQPVGSPLSLECTVEGTSNPNLYWYRQAAGRGLQLLFYSVGIGQISSEVPQNLSASRPQDRQFILSSKKLLLSDSGFYLCAWRPHSGTSGLSYNEQFFGPGTRLTVL.

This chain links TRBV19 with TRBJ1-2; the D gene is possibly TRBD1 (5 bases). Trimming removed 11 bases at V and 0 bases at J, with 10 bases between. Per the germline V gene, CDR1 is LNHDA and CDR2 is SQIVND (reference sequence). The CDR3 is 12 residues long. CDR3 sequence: CAASGTNYGYTF. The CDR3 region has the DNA TGTGCCGCCTCAGGGACTAACTATGGCTACACCTTC.

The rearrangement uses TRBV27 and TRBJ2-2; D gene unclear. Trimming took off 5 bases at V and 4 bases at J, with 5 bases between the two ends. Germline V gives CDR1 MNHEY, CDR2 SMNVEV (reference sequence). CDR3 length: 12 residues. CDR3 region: CASSPPTGELFF. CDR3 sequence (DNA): TGTGCCAGCAGTCCCCCCACCGGGGAGCTGTTTTTT.

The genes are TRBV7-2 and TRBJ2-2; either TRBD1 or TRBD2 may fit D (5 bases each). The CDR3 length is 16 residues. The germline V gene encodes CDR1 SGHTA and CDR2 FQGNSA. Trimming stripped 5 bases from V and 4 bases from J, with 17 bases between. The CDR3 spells CASSPPAREITGELFF. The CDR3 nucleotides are TGTGCCAGCAGCCCCCCGGCCAGGGAGATCACCGGGGAGCTGTTTTTT. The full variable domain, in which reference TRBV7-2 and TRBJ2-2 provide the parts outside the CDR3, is GAGVSQSPSNKVTEKGKDVELRCDPISGHTALYWYRQSLGQGLEFLIYFQGNSAPDKSGLPSDRFSAERTGGSVSTLTIQRTQQEDSAVYLCASSPPAREITGELFFGEGSRLTVL.

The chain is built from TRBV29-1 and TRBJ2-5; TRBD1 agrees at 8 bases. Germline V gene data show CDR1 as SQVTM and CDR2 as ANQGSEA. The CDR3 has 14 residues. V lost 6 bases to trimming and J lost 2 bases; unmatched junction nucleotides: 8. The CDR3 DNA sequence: TGCAGCGTCGCCCGAGGGACAGGACAAGAGACCCAGTACTTC. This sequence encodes CSVARGTGQETQYF. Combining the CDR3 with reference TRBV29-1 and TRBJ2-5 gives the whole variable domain SAVISQKPSRDICQRGTSLTIQCQVDSQVTMMFWYRQQPGQSLTLIATANQGSEATYESGFVIDKFPISRPNLTFSTLTVSNMSPEDSSIYLCSVARGTGQETQYFGPGTRLLVL.

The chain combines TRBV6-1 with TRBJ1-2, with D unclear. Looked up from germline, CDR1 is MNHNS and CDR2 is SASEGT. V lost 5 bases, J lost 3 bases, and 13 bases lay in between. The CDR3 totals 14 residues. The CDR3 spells CASSSISLDYGYTF. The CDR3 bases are TGTGCCAGCAGTAGCATCTCCCTAGACTATGGCTACACCTTC.

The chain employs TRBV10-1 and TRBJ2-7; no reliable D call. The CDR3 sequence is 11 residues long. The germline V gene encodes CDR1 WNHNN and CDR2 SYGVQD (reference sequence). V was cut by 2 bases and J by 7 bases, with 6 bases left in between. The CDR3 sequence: CASSEGREQYF. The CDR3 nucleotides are TGCGCCAGCAGTGAGGGACGGGAGCAGTACTTC.

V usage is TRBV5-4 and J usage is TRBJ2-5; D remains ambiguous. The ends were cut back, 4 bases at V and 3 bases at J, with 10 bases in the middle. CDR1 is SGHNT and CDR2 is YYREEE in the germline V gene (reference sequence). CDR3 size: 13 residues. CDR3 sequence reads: CASSPEAEETQYF. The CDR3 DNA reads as TGTGCCAGCAGCCCGGAAGCAGAAGAGACCCAGTACTTC.

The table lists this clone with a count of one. The CDR3 region is CASSERTGRRAYEQYF. CDR3 DNA: TGCGCCAGCAGTGAGCGCACAGGGAGACGCGCATACGAGCAGTACTTC. The chain couples TRBV10-2 to TRBJ2-7; D may be TRBD1 (6 bases). V shed 2 bases and J shed 4 bases, with 18 bases lying between them. The germline CDR1 and CDR2 sequences are WSHSY and SAAADI. The CDR3 has 16 residues.

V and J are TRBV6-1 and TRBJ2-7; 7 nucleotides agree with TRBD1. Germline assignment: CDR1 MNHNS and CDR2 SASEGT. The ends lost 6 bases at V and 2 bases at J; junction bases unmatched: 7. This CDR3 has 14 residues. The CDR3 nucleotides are TGTGCCAGCAGAGAGACAGGGAACACCTACGAGCAGTACTTC. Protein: CASRETGNTYEQYF.

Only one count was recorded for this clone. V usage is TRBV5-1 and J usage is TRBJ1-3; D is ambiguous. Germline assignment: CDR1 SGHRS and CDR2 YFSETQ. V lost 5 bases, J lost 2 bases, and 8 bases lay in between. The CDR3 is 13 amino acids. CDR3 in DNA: TGCGCCAGCAGACCTTCCGCTGGAAACACCATATATTTT. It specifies CASRPSAGNTIYF.

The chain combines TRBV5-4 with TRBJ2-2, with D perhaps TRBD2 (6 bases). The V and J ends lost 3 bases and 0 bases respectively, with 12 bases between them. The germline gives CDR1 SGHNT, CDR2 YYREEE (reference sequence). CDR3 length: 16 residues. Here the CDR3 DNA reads TGTGCCAGCAGCTCCACTAGCAGTCCGAACACCGGGGAGCTGTTTTTT. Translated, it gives CASSSTSSPNTGELFF.

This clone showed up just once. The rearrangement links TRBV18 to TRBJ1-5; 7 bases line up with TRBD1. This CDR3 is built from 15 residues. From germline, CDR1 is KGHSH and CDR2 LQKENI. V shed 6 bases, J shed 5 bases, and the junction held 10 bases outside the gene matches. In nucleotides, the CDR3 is TGTGCCAGCTCCCAAACGACAGGGATTGATCAGCCCCAGCATTTT. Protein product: CASSQTTGIDQPQHF.

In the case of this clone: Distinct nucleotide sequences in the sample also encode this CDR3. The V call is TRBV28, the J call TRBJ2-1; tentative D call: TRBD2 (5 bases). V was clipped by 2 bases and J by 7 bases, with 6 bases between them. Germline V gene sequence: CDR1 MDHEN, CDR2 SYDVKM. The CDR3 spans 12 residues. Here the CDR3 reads CASSLSGNEQFF. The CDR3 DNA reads TGTGCCAGCAGTTTAAGCGGTAATGAGCAGTTCTTC.

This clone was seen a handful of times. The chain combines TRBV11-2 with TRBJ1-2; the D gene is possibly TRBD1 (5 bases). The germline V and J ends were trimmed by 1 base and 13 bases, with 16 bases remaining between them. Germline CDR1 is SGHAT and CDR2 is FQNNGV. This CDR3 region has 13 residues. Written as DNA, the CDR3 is TGTGCCAGCAGCTTAGTTCTAGGGGTGGTTGGCACCTTC. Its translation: CASSLVLGVVGTF.

The CDR3 DNA is TGTGCCAGTAGTGTGACAGGGGGAAATCAGCCCCAGCATTTT. Protein sequence: CASSVTGGNQPQHF. J is TRBJ1-5 and V is TRBV19; TRBD1 matches 9 bases. Trimming took 5 bases from V and 4 from J; bases not matched to a gene: 3. The CDR3 extends over 14 amino acids. CDR1 and CDR2 (germline): LNHDA, SQIVND (reference sequence).

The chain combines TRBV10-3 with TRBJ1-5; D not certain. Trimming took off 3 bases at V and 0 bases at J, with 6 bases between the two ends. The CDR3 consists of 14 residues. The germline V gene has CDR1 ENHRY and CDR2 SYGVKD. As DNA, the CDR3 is TGTGCCATCAGTGACGTAAATAGCAATCAGCCCCAGCATTTT. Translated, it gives CAISDVNSNQPQHF.

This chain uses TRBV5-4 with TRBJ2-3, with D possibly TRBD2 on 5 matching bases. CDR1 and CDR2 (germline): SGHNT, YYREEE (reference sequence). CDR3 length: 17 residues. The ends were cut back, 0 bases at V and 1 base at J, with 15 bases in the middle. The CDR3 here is CASSLGATARGTDTQYF. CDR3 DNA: TGTGCCAGCAGCTTGGGAGCCACCGCGCGGGGCACAGATACGCAGTATTTT.

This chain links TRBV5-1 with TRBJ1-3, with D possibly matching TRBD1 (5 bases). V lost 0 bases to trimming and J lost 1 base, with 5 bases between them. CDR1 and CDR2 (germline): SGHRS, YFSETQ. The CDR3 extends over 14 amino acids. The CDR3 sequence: CASSLEGSGNTIYF. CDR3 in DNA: TGCGCCAGCAGCTTGGAGGGGTCTGGAAACACCATATATTTT.

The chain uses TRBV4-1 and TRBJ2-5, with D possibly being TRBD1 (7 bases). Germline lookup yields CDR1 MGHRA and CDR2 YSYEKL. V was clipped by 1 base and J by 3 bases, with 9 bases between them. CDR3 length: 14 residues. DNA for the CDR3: TGCGCCAGCAGCCAAGTCAGGGGGGAAGAGACCCAGTACTTC. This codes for CASSQVRGEETQYF.

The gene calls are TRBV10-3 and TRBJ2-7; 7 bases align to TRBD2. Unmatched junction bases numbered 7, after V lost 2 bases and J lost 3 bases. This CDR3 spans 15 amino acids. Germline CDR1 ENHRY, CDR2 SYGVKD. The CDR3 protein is CAISEREGGVYEQYF. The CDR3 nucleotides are TGTGCCATCAGTGAGAGGGAGGGTGGGGTCTACGAGCAGTACTTC.